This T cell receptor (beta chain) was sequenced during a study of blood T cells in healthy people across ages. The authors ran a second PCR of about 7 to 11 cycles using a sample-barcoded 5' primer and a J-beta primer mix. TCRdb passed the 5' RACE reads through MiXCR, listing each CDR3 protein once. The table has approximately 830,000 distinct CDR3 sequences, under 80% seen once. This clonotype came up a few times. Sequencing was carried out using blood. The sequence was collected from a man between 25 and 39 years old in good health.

CDR3 in DNA: TGCAGCGCAACAGGGGCCGCTTCCTACGAGCAGTACTTC. This gives the protein CSATGAASYEQYF. This sequence joins TRBV29-1 and TRBJ2-7; 7 bases match TRBD1. This CDR3 is built from 13 residues. The V gene end was trimmed by 7 bases and the J gene end by 1 base; junction bases not matched to a gene: 7. CDR1 and CDR2 (germline): SQVTM, ANQGSEA.